Listed here are 12 T cell receptor beta chains from one sample, sequenced in a study of cytomegalovirus exposure and HLA in healthy donors. In the PCR, 60 Vbeta and 13 Jbeta primers were used. The assay was immunoSEQ multiplex PCR, and TCRdb's table has in-frame clones only and misses some. The data contain 150,000 to 200,000 clones, around 80% of them seen just once; the ten biggest clones take up approximately 2%. Material for sequencing was PBMCs. These receptors all come from a woman in her thirties in good health and CMV-seronegative.

The chain is built from TRBV2 and TRBJ1-6; 7 positions agree with TRBD1. The ends lost 5 bases at V and 7 bases at J; junction bases unmatched: 11. Looked up from germline, CDR1 is SNHLY and CDR2 is FYNNEI. The CDR3 spans 16 residues. The CDR3 sequence is CASSPDRGQLNSPLHF. The CDR3 bases are TGTGCCAGCAGTCCAGACCGGGGACAGCTAAATTCACCCCTCCACTTT.

This clone was seen more than once but under ten times. The chain has TRBV4-3 and TRBJ2-7; D possibly corresponds to TRBD2 (7 bases). Germline V gene sequence: CDR1 LGHNA, CDR2 YSLEER. The CDR3 contains 15 residues. V lost 0 bases to trimming and J lost 4 bases, with 13 bases between them. CDR3 sequence: CASSQDWGGGYEQYF. CDR3 nucleotides: TGCGCCAGCAGCCAAGATTGGGGGGGCGGGTACGAGCAGTACTTC.

Only a few counts were recorded for this clone. This sequence joins TRBV29-1 and TRBJ2-7; D not resolved. V lost 4 bases to trimming and J lost 0 bases, with 7 bases between them. This CDR3 comprises 12 residues. Germline V gene data show CDR1 as SQVTM and CDR2 as ANQGSEA. The CDR3 reads CSVGVSSYEQYF. The CDR3 DNA follows: TGCAGCGTTGGTGTTAGCTCCTACGAGCAGTACTTC.

V is TRBV21-1 and J is TRBJ1-5. TRBV21-1 is a listed pseudogene. CDR3 size: 19 residues. The CDR3 here is CASSKAMWGDEISNQPQHF. CDR3 sequence (DNA): TGTGCCAGCAGCAAAGCTATGTGGGGAGACGAAATAAGCAATCAGCCCCAGCATTTT.

A few counts support this clone. V and J are TRBV6-1 and TRBJ2-7, with TRBD1 matching over 8 bases. The CDR3 loop spans 14 amino acids. The V gene end was trimmed by 6 bases and the J gene end by 5 bases; junction bases not matched to a gene: 9. Germline CDR1 and CDR2: MNHNS and SASEGT. In nucleotides, the CDR3 is TGTGCCAGCAGGAGGGGGCAGGGGGCGAACGAGCAGTACTTC. Translated, it gives CASRRGQGANEQYF.

This clone was seen only a few times. This rearrangement joins TRBV2 to TRBJ2-7; possibly TRBD2 for D (5 bases). This CDR3 spans 11 amino acids. The V gene lost 6 bases and the J gene lost 5 bases, with 8 bases spanning the gap. The germline V gene encodes CDR1 SNHLY and CDR2 FYNNEI. The CDR3 bases are TGTGCCAGCAGGCGGCGGGACGAGCAGTACTTC. Residues: CASRRRDEQYF. The whole variable domain, remainder taken from reference TRBV2 and TRBJ2-7, is EPEVTQTPSHQVTQMGQEVILRCVPISNHLYFYWYRQILGQKVEFLVSFYNNEISEKSEIFDDQFSVERPDGSNFTLKIRSTKLEDSAMYFCASRRRDEQYFGPGTRLTVT.

V is TRBV18 and J is TRBJ1-5, with D possibly TRBD1 on 6 matching bases. From germline, CDR1 is KGHSH and CDR2 LQKENI. The CDR3 has 15 amino acids. The V and J ends lost 5 bases and 3 bases respectively, with 14 bases between them. In DNA, the CDR3 is TGTGCCAGCTCATCTTACCGGGACAACAATCAGCCCCAGCATTTT. Translation gives CASSSYRDNNQPQHF.

V is TRBV5-1 and J is TRBJ2-1; no clear D. Between the trimmed V and J ends, which lost 0 bases and 7 bases, there was a span of 2 bases. From germline, CDR1 is SGHRS and CDR2 YFSETQ. The CDR3 consists of 11 residues. In nucleotides, the CDR3 is TGCGCCAGCAGCTTGGCGAATGAGCAGTTCTTC. Its protein is CASSLANEQFF.

This chain uses TRBV4-1 with TRBJ2-7, with a tentative D call TRBD2 (6 bases). The CDR3 covers 14 residues. Germline CDR1 and CDR2: MGHRA and YSYEKL. Trimming stripped 1 base from V and 4 bases from J, with 11 bases between. CDR3 DNA sequence: TGCGCCAGCAGCCAAGCGGCAGGGAGGTACGAGCAGTACTTC. Encoded protein: CASSQAAGRYEQYF.

CDR3 bases: TGTGCGTCCGGACCTAGCGGGGGGGCCGCCTACAATGAGCAGTTCTTC. Translated: CASGPSGGAAYNEQFF. J is TRBJ2-1 and V is TRBV27, with 12 bases fitting TRBD2. This CDR3 has 16 residues. Germline values: CDR1 MNHEY, CDR2 SMNVEV (reference sequence).

This clone was seen a handful of times. The chain is built from TRBV2 and TRBJ2-5, with D possibly TRBD1 on 6 matching bases. This CDR3 has 16 amino acids. Trimming removed 4 bases from V and 0 bases from J, with 15 bases in between. From germline, CDR1 is SNHLY and CDR2 FYNNEI. The CDR3 DNA sequence: TGTGCCAGCAGTGTATTGGGGGCGCCCAACCAAGAGACCCAGTACTTC. This codes for CASSVLGAPNQETQYF.

The chain has TRBV9 and TRBJ2-5, with 7 bases aligning to TRBD2. This CDR3 comprises 16 residues. Losses at the gene ends were 0 bases for V and 2 bases for J; bases not matched to a gene: 7. The germline V gene has CDR1 SGDLS and CDR2 YYNGEE. The CDR3 sequence is CASSVATQRGQETQYF. The CDR3 DNA follows: TGTGCCAGCAGCGTAGCTACCCAGCGGGGACAAGAGACCCAGTACTTC.